This T cell receptor beta chain was obtained from a study of T-cell reconstitution after alpha-beta-depleted transplantation in children. This sample's TCRbeta library carried unique molecular identifier barcodes. In TCRdb, the PCR reads were re-called with MiXCR into one record per CDR3 protein. The sample comprises a few hundred thousand distinct CDR3 sequences, 9.5% to 13% of which are singletons, and over 6% rests with the top ten. The CDR3 has 13 amino acids. The V gene lost 4 bases and the J gene lost 3 bases, with 9 bases spanning the gap. This clonotype showed up many times. The origin of this receptor is a boy under two years old with acute myeloid leukemia, due to receive a stem cell transplant. The chain is built from TRBV12-3 or TRBV12-4 and TRBJ2-5; TRBD2 is a possible D gene (6 bases). Specimen: PBMCs, collected before TCRalphabeta/CD19-depleted stem cell transplant. CDR3 nucleotides: TGTGCCAGCAGTTGGGGGAGGAAAGAGACCCAGTACTTC. This encodes CASSWGRKETQYF.